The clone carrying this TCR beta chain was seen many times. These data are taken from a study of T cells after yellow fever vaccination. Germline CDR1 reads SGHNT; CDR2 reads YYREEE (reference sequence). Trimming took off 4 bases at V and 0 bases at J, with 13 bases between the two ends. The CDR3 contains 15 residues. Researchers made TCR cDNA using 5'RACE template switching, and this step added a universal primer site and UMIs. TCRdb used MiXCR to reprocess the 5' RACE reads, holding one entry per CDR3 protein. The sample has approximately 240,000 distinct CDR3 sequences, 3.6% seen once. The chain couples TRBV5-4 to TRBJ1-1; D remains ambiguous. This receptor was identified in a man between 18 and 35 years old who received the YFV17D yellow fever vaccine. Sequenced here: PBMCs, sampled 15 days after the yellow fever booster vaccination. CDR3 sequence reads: CASSMEARMNTEAFF. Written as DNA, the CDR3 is TGTGCCAGCAGCATGGAGGCACGGATGAACACTGAAGCTTTCTTT.